The next 32 T cell receptor beta chains were all read from a single sample in a study of PD-1 blockade in classical Hodgkin lymphoma. Some clones are missing from TCRdb's copy, which holds only in-frame ones; the method was immunoSEQ multiplex PCR. The sample has tens of thousands of clones, 85% to 90% seen once. Each of the patients experienced relapse following autologous stem cell transplantation, and their brentuximab vedotin exposure differed. The sample consisted of peripheral blood mononuclear cells (PBMCs), taken at baseline. All receptors derive from a human donor with classical Hodgkin lymphoma.

The CDR3 spells CASSQDPGRGYEQYF. The CDR3 coding sequence is TGCGCCAGCAGCCAAGATCCAGGCAGGGGCTACGAGCAGTACTTC. The rearrangement uses TRBV4-1 and TRBJ2-7; TRBD1 is a possible D gene (6 bases). The CDR3 has 15 residues. Germline CDR1 reads MGHRA; CDR2 reads YSYEKL. The germline V and J ends were trimmed by 0 bases and 3 bases, with 12 bases remaining between them.

The chain joins TRBV19 to TRBJ2-6; D uncertain. V gave up 6 bases and J gave up 0 bases, with 12 bases separating them. The CDR3 has 16 residues. Germline V CDR1 and CDR2: LNHDA, SQIVND (reference sequence). The chain's CDR3 is CASRGTLSSGANVLTF. Here the CDR3 DNA reads TGTGCCAGTAGGGGCACCCTTTCCTCTGGGGCCAACGTCCTGACTTTC. The full variable domain, its missing parts supplied by reference TRBV19 and TRBJ2-6, is DGGITQSPKYLFRKEGQNVTLSCEQNLNHDAMYWYRQDPGQGLRLIYYSQIVNDFQKGDIAEGYSVSREKKESFPLTVTSAQKNPTAFYLCASRGTLSSGANVLTFGAGSRLTVL.

The V and J genes are TRBV5-1 and TRBJ2-7, with 13 bases aligning to TRBD2. CDR1 and CDR2 from the germline V gene are SGHRS and YFSETQ. This CDR3 comprises 15 residues. Losses at the gene ends were 3 bases for V and 2 bases for J; bases not matched to a gene: 2. DNA for the CDR3: TGCGCCAGCAGCTCCGGACTAGCGGGGGCCTACGAGCAGTACTTC. Encoded protein: CASSSGLAGAYEQYF.

The V call is TRBV2, the J call TRBJ1-1; no reliable D call. Trimming took off 7 bases at V and 3 bases at J, with 15 bases between the two ends. This CDR3 spans 14 amino acids. CDR1 is SNHLY, CDR2 FYNNEI, per germline. In nucleotides, the CDR3 is TGTGCCAGCATAAAGGAAATAGCTGACACTGAAGCTTTCTTT. Translating gives CASIKEIADTEAFF.

The rearrangement links TRBV28 to TRBJ2-5, with D tentatively TRBD2 (6 bases). V was cut by 6 bases and J by 5 bases, with 13 bases left in between. Germline V lookup: CDR1 MDHEN, CDR2 SYDVKM. CDR3 length equals 13 residues. The CDR3 spells CASSKTGGETQYF. DNA for the CDR3: TGTGCCAGCAGCAAGACTGGGGGGGAGACCCAGTACTTC.

V usage is TRBV7-8 and J usage is TRBJ1-5; D is ambiguous. The CDR3 contains 17 residues. Germline-derived CDR1 and CDR2 are SGHVS and FQNEAQ. The V and J ends lost 3 bases and 7 bases respectively, with 22 bases between them. The CDR3 here is CASSFFPRPSLRQPQHF. The CDR3 DNA follows: TGTGCCAGCAGCTTCTTTCCACGACCGTCATTACGGCAGCCCCAGCATTTT.

Here the CDR3 DNA reads TGTGCCTGGAGCCGCCTTGAGACCCAGTACTTC. Amino acid sequence: CAWSRLETQYF. V is TRBV30 and J is TRBJ2-5; unclear D gene. Germline lookup yields CDR1 GTSNPN and CDR2 SVGIG (reference sequence). The CDR3 is made up of 11 amino acids. Trimming pared 3 bases from V and 5 bases from J, leaving 7 bases between. Combining the CDR3 with reference TRBV30 and TRBJ2-5 gives the whole variable domain SQTIHQWPATLVQPVGSPLSLECTVEGTSNPNLYWYRQAAGRGLQLLFYSVGIGQISSEVPQNLSASRPQDRQFILSSKKLLLSDSGFYLCAWSRLETQYFGPGTRLLVL.

This clone was observed once. The J gene is TRBJ2-1, the V gene TRBV7-9, with D maybe TRBD1 (6 bases). This CDR3 spans 13 amino acids. V gave up 5 bases and J gave up 5 bases, with 10 bases separating them. Germline V gene sequence: CDR1 SEHNR, CDR2 FQNEAQ (reference sequence). CDR3 DNA: TGTGCCAGCAGCACCGACAGGAACAATGAGCAGTTCTTC. Translation gives CASSTDRNNEQFF.

The V call is TRBV30, the J call TRBJ1-4; perhaps TRBD1 as D (5 bases). In germline, CDR1 is GTSNPN, CDR2 SVGIG (reference sequence). The CDR3 has 13 amino acids. Trimming pared 2 bases from V and 9 bases from J, leaving 13 bases between. The CDR3 here is CAWSLGGVKKLFF. The CDR3 region has the DNA TGTGCCTGGAGTCTGGGGGGGGTTAAAAAACTGTTTTTT.

The CDR3 DNA follows: TGTGCCAGTACCCGGGACACGGGCAATCAGCCCCAGCATTTT. Its translation: CASTRDTGNQPQHF. V and J are TRBV19 and TRBJ1-5, with D tentatively TRBD1 (6 bases). Per the germline V gene, CDR1 is LNHDA and CDR2 is SQIVND (reference sequence). This CDR3 contains 14 residues. V dropped 7 bases and J dropped 2 bases, with 12 bases sitting between them.

The sample holds one count of this clone. The V call is TRBV9, the J call TRBJ2-3, with a weak D call TRBD2 (6 bases). This CDR3 contains 14 residues. V was clipped by 3 bases and J by 0 bases, with 8 bases between them. CDR1 and CDR2 (germline): SGDLS, YYNGEE. The DNA of the CDR3 is TGTGCCAGCAGCGCCGGGACTAGCACAGATACGCAGTATTTT. This codes for CASSAGTSTDTQYF.

This chain uses TRBV5-4 with TRBJ1-1; D may be TRBD1 (6 bases). V gave up 0 bases and J gave up 6 bases, with 9 bases separating them. Germline values: CDR1 SGHNT, CDR2 YYREEE (reference sequence). This CDR3 spans 13 amino acids. This chain's CDR3 is CASSLDRDAEAFF. In DNA, the CDR3 is TGTGCCAGCAGCTTGGACAGGGATGCTGAAGCTTTCTTT.

The chain links TRBV7-9 to TRBJ2-3; 10 nucleotides align to TRBD2. Per germline, CDR1 SEHNR and CDR2 FQNEAQ (reference sequence). This CDR3 is 15 amino acids long. After removal of 5 bases from V and 2 bases from J, the junction contained 4 bases not matched to a gene. CDR3 DNA: TGTGCCAGCAGCCGTAGCGGGGGGTCCACAGATACGCAGTATTTT. Translated, it gives CASSRSGGSTDTQYF.

The gene calls are TRBV7-9 and TRBJ1-1; 8 nucleotides align to TRBD1. After removal of 0 bases from V and 10 bases from J, the junction contained 7 bases not matched to a gene. CDR1 is SEHNR and CDR2 is FQNEAQ in the germline V gene (reference sequence). This CDR3 region has 14 residues. This chain's CDR3 is CASSLARQGTGAFF. The DNA for the CDR3 is TGTGCCAGCAGCTTAGCGAGACAGGGGACGGGAGCTTTCTTT. The complete variable domain, with remaining parts taken from reference TRBV7-9 and TRBJ1-1, reads DTGVSQNPRHKITKRGQNVTFRCDPISEHNRLYWYRQTLGQGPEFLTYFQNEAQLEKSRLLSDRFSAERPKGSFSTLEIQRTEQGDSAMYLCASSLARQGTGAFFGQGTRLTVV.

This chain links TRBV21-1 with TRBJ2-3. TRBV21-1 represents a pseudogene. The CDR3 runs to 16 residues. The CDR3 loop reads CASSKRSLGDTDTQYF. CDR3 DNA: TGTGCCAGCAGCAAAAGGTCCTTGGGGGACACAGATACGCAGTATTTT.

The chain joins TRBV6-5 to TRBJ1-2; perhaps TRBD1 as D (5 bases). The CDR3 sequence is 13 residues long. V lost 2 bases to trimming and J lost 8 bases, with 12 bases between them. Looked up from germline, CDR1 is MNHEY and CDR2 is SVGAGI. This CDR3 is CASSYEGDGGYTF. CDR3 in DNA: TGTGCCAGCAGTTACGAAGGGGACGGGGGCTACACCTTC.

This sequence joins TRBV7-9 and TRBJ1-2; 7 bases map to TRBD1. This CDR3 spans 14 amino acids. Germline values: CDR1 SEHNR, CDR2 FQNEAQ (reference sequence). The J segment lost 7 bases and the V segment lost 5 bases, leaving 10 bases of the junction unmatched. CDR3 DNA sequence: TGTGCCAGCAGCGGGGTGACAGGGATTCGTGGCTACACCTTC. Amino acids: CASSGVTGIRGYTF.

The CDR3 here is CASSPERGYYEQYF. For the CDR3, the DNA is TGTGCCAGCAGCCCCGAGAGGGGGTACTACGAGCAGTACTTC. This chain links TRBV7-3 with TRBJ2-7; possible D gene TRBD1, 6 bases. V was trimmed by 5 bases and J by 3 bases, leaving 14 bases between them. CDR1 and CDR2 (germline): SGHTA, FQGTGA. The CDR3 length is 14 residues. The full variable domain, rest sourced from reference TRBV7-3 and TRBJ2-7, is GAGVSQTPSNKVTEKGKYVELRCDPISGHTALYWYRQSLGQGPEFLIYFQGTGAADDSGLPNDRFFAVRPEGSVSTLKIQRTERGDSAVYLCASSPERGYYEQYFGPGTRLTVT.

V gene TRBV5-4 combines with J gene TRBJ1-1; the D is unclear. CDR3 size: 14 residues. The V gene lost 2 bases and the J gene lost 1 base, with 9 bases spanning the gap. From germline, CDR1 is SGHNT and CDR2 YYREEE (reference sequence). The CDR3 here is CASSLEDRNTEAFF. CDR3 nucleotides: TGTGCCAGCAGCTTAGAGGACCGGAACACTGAAGCTTTCTTT.

CDR3: CASSLTTMGGYTF. The CDR3 DNA sequence: TGCGCCAGCAGCTTGACCACCATGGGGGGCTACACCTTC. The chain employs TRBV5-1 and TRBJ1-2; the D is unclear. From germline, CDR1 is SGHRS and CDR2 YFSETQ. The CDR3 has 13 amino acids. V dropped 1 base and J dropped 8 bases, with 12 bases sitting between them.

The rearrangement joins TRBV5-4 to TRBJ1-6; tentatively, D is TRBD1 (5 bases). CDR1 and CDR2 from the germline V gene are SGHNT and YYREEE (reference sequence). V shed 6 bases and J shed 5 bases, with 15 bases lying between them. CDR3 length equals 15 residues. Here the CDR3 reads CASKPGVTNNSPLHF. Written as DNA, the CDR3 is TGTGCCAGCAAACCGGGGGTAACAAATAATTCACCCCTCCACTTT.

This clone has just one count. The chain employs TRBV27 and TRBJ1-1; unclear D gene. CDR1 MNHEY and CDR2 SMNVEV come from the germline V gene (reference sequence). This CDR3 comprises 13 residues. V was pared by 8 bases and J by 4 bases, with 14 bases between. CDR3 residues: CASGKTARTEAFF. In DNA form, the CDR3 reads TGTGCCAGCGGAAAGACCGCCCGCACTGAAGCTTTCTTT.

This clone showed up just once. V and J are TRBV27 and TRBJ1-2, with 9 nucleotides matching TRBD1. The CDR3 has 16 amino acids. Germline values: CDR1 MNHEY, CDR2 SMNVEV (reference sequence). V was clipped by 2 bases and J by 5 bases; unmatched bases: 9. CDR3: CASSLTLGGQGYGYTF. The CDR3 bases are TGTGCCAGCAGTTTAACCCTCGGGGGACAGGGATATGGCTACACCTTC.

The gene calls are TRBV5-6 and TRBJ1-2; the match to TRBD1 covers 10 bases. CDR1 is SGHDT and CDR2 is YYEEEE in the germline V gene. With 4 bases clipped from V and 3 bases from J, the junction kept 9 bases outside the gene matches. This CDR3 comprises 16 residues. CDR3 DNA sequence: TGTGCCAGCAGCCCAAGGGACAGGGGACCCTACTATGGCTACACCTTC. This translates into CASSPRDRGPYYGYTF.

V and J are TRBV6-6 and TRBJ1-2; tentative D call: TRBD1 (5 bases). Per germline, CDR1 MNHNY and CDR2 SVGAGI (reference sequence). The V gene lost 6 bases and the J gene lost 13 bases, with 21 bases spanning the gap. The CDR3 totals 13 residues. The CDR3 reads CASRPLPPGPPTF. DNA for the CDR3: TGTGCCAGCAGACCCCTGCCCCCGGGACCTCCCACCTTC.

Only one count was recorded for this clone. J is TRBJ1-2 and V is TRBV30; 8 bases match TRBD1. The CDR3 is made up of 12 amino acids. V gave up 8 bases and J gave up 5 bases; unmatched junction bases: 7. The germline V gene encodes CDR1 GTSNPN and CDR2 SVGIG (reference sequence). CDR3: CARGQGLYGYTF. DNA of the CDR3: TGTGCCCGCGGACAGGGCCTATATGGCTACACCTTC.

The chain is built from TRBV9 and TRBJ2-2; D may match TRBD1 or TRBD2 (5 bases each). Germline V gene data show CDR1 as SGDLS and CDR2 as YYNGEE. The CDR3 loop spans 15 amino acids. The germline V and J ends were trimmed by 1 base and 4 bases, with 11 bases remaining between them. CDR3 sequence: CASSVWGTITGELFF. For the CDR3, the DNA is TGTGCCAGCAGCGTATGGGGGACCATCACCGGGGAGCTGTTTTTT.

J is TRBJ1-4 and V is TRBV4-1, with D perhaps matching TRBD1 (5 bases). V lost 0 bases, J lost 8 bases, and 22 bases lay in between. The CDR3 totals 18 residues. The V gene's germline CDR1 is MGHRA and CDR2 YSYEKL. DNA for the CDR3: TGCGCCAGCAGCCAAGAACCAGGGCCGATACGCTTTGGGGAAAAACTGTTTTTT. Translated, it gives CASSQEPGPIRFGEKLFF.

The rearrangement joins TRBV15 to TRBJ1-1, with a weak D call TRBD1 (5 bases). This CDR3 spans 15 amino acids. Germline CDR1 LNHNV, CDR2 YYDKDF (reference sequence). Deletions cut 5 bases from V and 5 bases from J, with 18 bases between. Written as DNA, the CDR3 is TGTGCCACCAGCCTAGACCGGGGCGGTTGGACTGAAGCTTTCTTT. It yields the protein CATSLDRGGWTEAFF.

This clone was seen a handful of times. The chain joins TRBV6-5 to TRBJ1-2; D is unresolved. CDR3 length: 13 amino acids. Trimming removed 0 bases at V and 10 bases at J, with 12 bases between. The V gene's germline CDR1 is MNHEY and CDR2 SVGAGI. CDR3 in amino acids: CASSYSPNGHYTF. The CDR3 DNA reads TGTGCCAGCAGTTACTCCCCAAACGGGCACTACACCTTC.

The chain joins TRBV11-2 to TRBJ2-7; perhaps TRBD1 as D (5 bases). Germline CDR1 reads SGHAT; CDR2 reads FQNNGV. V lost 3 bases and J lost 10, with 7 bases in between. The CDR3 sequence is 10 residues long. The CDR3 spells CASSLTEQYF. The CDR3 coding sequence is TGTGCCAGCAGCTTGACAGAACAGTACTTC.

The chain carries TRBV6-5 and TRBJ1-6; D is undetermined. Germline V gene sequence: CDR1 MNHEY, CDR2 SVGAGI. V dropped 2 bases and J dropped 5 bases, with 13 bases sitting between them. The CDR3 is 16 residues long. The CDR3 is CASSYLPPNNNSPLHF. CDR3 nucleotide sequence: TGTGCCAGCAGTTACCTTCCCCCAAATAATAATTCACCCCTCCACTTT.